This T cell receptor (beta chain) was profiled in a study of human T cells and chemical hapten exposure. Across the study: A roughly 2 cm by roughly 2 cm inner upper arm patch received 2% DPC for sensitization.

General study findings and limits: No shift was seen in TCRs above 1 in 1000 frequency with DPC sensitization. Donors' alopecia may make their immune response differ from healthy people's. While controls formed fewer of them, expanded TCRs formed significantly more large CDR3 similarity clusters.

The time point denotes: patch test 2, 6 weeks after DPC sensitization. The treatment is: therapeutic diphenylcyclopropenone sensitization with weekly scalp DPC. One entry per CDR3 protein results from TCRdb running MiXCR on the RACE reads. The sample yields tens of thousands of distinct CDR3 sequences, around 7% seen once. This clonotype was observed a handful of times. The target antigen is unknown. The sequence derives from a woman aged 25 to 39 with alopecia areata. Some clones in this sample may be carry-over from other donors' samples. The source was whole blood, collected in connection with sensitization to the hapten diphenylcyclopropenone (DPC).

CDR3 loop: CASSLQGLDGYTF. The CDR3 nucleotides read TGTGCCAGCAGCCTACAGGGCCTAGATGGCTACACCTTC. This chain connects TRBV5-5 to TRBJ1-2; the D gene is possibly TRBD1 (6 bases). CDR1 is SGHKS, CDR2 YYEKEE, per germline (reference sequence). The V end was cut by 4 bases, the J end by 6 bases, with 13 bases between. This CDR3 comprises 13 residues.